This T cell receptor beta chain is from a study of vaccination and CD4 T cells after COVID-19. Findings of the study overall: The median SARS-CoV-2-reactive clonotype number increased from about 20 to 38, without statistical significance.

As for this clonotype: Its antigen is currently unknown.

As to treatment: roughly ten-day PBMC culture with coronavirus spike peptide pools or control peptides (ViraFEST assay). The study sequenced cultured CD4+ T cell DNA using the Oncomine TCR Beta short-read assay. A single record per CDR3 protein comes from TCRdb applying MiXCR to the PCR reads. Of around 15,000 distinct CDR3 sequences in the sample, approximately 51% are singletons; the top ten hold about 16%. Sequencing used CD4+ T cells from blood, cultured in vitro, obtained before SARS-CoV-2 vaccination. The sequence came from a human donor who had recovered from COVID-19.

CDR3 sequence (DNA): TGTGCCAGCAGCTTAGCGTACAGGGGGCTCCCCGGGGAGCTGTTTTTT. Its translation: CASSLAYRGLPGELFF. This chain joins TRBV7-8 and TRBJ2-2, with TRBD1 matching 9 bases. Germline V gene data show CDR1 as SGHVS and CDR2 as FQNEAQ. The V and J ends lost 0 bases and 6 bases, in that order; junction bases with no gene match: 5. This CDR3 is built from 16 residues. The whole variable domain, remainder taken from reference TRBV7-8 and TRBJ2-2, is GAGVSQSPRYKVAKRGQDVALRCDPISGHVSLFWYQQALGQGPEFLTYFQNEAQLDKSGLPSDRFFAERPEGSVSTLKIQRTQQEDSAVYLCASSLAYRGLPGELFFGEGSRLTVL.